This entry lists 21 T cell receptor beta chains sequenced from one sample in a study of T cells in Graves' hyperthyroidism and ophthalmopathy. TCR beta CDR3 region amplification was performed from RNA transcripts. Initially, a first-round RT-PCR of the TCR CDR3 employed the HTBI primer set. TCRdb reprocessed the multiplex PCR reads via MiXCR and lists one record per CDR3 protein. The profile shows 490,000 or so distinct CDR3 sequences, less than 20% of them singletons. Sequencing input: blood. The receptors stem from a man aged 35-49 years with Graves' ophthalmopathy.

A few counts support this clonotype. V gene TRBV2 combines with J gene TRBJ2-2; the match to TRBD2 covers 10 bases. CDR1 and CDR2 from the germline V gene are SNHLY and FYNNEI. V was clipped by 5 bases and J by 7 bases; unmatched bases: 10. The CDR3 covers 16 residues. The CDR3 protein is CASSFSSGGMGGELFF. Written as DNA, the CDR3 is TGTGCCAGCAGTTTTTCTAGCGGGGGAATGGGCGGGGAGCTGTTTTTT.

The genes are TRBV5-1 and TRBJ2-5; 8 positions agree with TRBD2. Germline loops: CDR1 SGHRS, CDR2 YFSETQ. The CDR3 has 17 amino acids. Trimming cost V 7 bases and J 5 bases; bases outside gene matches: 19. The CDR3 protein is CASGFRAGDRPRETQYF. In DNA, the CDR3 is TGCGCCAGCGGTTTCCGAGCGGGGGACCGCCCGAGGGAGACCCAGTACTTC. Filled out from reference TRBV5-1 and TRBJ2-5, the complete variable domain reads KAGVTQTPRYLIKTRGQQVTLSCSPISGHRSVSWYQQTPGQGLQFLFEYFSETQRNKGNFPGRFSGRQFSNSRSEMNVSTLELGDSALYLCASGFRAGDRPRETQYFGPGTRLLVL.

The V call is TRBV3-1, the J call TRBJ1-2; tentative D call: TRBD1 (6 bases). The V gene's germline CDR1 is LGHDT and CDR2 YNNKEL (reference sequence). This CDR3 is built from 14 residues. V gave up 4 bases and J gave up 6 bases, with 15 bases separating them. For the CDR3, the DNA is TGTGCCAGCAGCCCAGGGACAAGGGTCCATGGCTACACCTTC. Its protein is CASSPGTRVHGYTF.

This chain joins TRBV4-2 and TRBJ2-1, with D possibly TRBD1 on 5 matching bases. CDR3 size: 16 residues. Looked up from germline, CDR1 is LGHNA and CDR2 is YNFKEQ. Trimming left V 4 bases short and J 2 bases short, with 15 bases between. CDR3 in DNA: TGTGCCAGCAGCCCCCACTCAGGGCAGACCTACAATGAGCAGTTCTTC. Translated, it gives CASSPHSGQTYNEQFF.

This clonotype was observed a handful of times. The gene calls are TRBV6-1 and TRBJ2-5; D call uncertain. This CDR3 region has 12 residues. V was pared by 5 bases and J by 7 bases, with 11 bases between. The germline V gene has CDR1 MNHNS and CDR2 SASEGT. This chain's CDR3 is CASSFPLGTQYF. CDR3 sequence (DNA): TGTGCCAGCAGTTTCCCCTTAGGGACCCAGTACTTC.

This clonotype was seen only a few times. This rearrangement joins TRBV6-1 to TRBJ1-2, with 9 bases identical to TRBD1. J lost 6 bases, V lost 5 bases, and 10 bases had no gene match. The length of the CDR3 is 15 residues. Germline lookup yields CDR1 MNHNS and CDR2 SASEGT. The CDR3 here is CASSLTGGENDGYTF. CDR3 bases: TGTGCCAGCAGTCTTACAGGGGGCGAGAACGATGGCTACACCTTC.

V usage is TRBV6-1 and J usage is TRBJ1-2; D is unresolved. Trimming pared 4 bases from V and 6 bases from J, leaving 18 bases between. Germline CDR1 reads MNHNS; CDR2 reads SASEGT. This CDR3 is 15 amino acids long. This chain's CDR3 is CASSAGPTAAHGYTF. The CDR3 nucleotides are TGTGCCAGCAGTGCCGGTCCAACCGCGGCCCATGGCTACACCTTC.

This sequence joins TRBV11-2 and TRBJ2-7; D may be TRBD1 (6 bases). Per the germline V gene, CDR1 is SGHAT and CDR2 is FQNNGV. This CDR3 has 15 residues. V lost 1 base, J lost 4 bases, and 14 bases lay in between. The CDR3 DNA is TGTGCCAGCAGCTTAGGATGGAACAGGGAGTACGAGCAGTACTTC. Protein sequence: CASSLGWNREYEQYF.

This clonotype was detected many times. CDR3 in amino acids: CASSSSGLETDTQYF. DNA for the CDR3: TGCGCCAGCAGCTCGTCGGGCCTAGAGACAGATACGCAGTATTTT. This chain joins TRBV5-1 and TRBJ2-3; no clear D gene. This CDR3 is 15 amino acids long. Germline lookup yields CDR1 SGHRS and CDR2 YFSETQ. V was pared by 3 bases and J by 3 bases, with 14 bases between.

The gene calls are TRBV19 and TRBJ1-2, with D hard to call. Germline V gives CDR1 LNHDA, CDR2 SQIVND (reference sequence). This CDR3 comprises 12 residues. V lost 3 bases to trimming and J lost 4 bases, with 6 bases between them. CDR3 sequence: CASSIRSYGYTF. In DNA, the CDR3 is TGTGCCAGTAGTATCCGGAGCTATGGCTACACCTTC.

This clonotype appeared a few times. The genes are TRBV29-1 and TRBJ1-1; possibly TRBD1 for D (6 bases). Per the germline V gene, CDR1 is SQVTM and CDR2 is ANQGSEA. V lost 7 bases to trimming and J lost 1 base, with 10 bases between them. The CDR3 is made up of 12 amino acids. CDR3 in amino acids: CSAGQKNTEAFF. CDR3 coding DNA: TGCAGCGCTGGACAGAAGAACACTGAAGCTTTCTTT.

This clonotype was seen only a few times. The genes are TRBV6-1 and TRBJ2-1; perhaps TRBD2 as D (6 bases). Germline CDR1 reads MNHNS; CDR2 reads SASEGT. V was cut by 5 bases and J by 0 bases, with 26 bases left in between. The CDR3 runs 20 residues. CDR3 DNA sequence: TGTGCCAGCAGTTACCCCTCCACTAGCTCCGTTTCTGGCTCCTACAATGAGCAGTTCTTC. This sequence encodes CASSYPSTSSVSGSYNEQFF.

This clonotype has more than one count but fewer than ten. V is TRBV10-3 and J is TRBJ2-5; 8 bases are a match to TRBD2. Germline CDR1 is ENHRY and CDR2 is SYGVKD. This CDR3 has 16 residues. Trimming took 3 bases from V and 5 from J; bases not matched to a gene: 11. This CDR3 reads CAISDPRGVAGETQYF. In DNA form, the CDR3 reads TGTGCCATCAGTGACCCGAGGGGGGTAGCGGGGGAGACCCAGTACTTC.

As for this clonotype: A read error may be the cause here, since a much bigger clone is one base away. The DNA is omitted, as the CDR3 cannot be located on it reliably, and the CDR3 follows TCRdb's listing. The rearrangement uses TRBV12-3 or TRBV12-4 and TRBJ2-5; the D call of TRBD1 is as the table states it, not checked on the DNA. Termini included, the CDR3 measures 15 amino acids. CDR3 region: CVSSTSTGAGETQYF.

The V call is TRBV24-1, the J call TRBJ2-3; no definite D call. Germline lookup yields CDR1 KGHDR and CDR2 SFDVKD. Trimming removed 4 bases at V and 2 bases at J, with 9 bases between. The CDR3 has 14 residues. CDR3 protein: CATSDPGSTDTQYF. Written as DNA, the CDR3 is TGTGCCACCAGTGACCCTGGGTCCACAGATACGCAGTATTTT.

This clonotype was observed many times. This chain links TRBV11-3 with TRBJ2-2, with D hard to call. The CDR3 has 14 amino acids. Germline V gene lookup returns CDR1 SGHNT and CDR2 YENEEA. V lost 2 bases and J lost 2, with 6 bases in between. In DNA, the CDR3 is TGTGCCAGCAGCTTACAGGAAAACACCGGGGAGCTGTTTTTT. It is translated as CASSLQENTGELFF.

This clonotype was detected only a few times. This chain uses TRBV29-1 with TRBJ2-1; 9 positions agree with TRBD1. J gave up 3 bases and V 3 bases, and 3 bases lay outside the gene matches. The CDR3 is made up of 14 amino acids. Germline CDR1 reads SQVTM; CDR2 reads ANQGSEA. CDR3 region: CSVEGQGGYNEQFF. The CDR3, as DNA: TGCAGCGTTGAGGGACAGGGTGGCTACAATGAGCAGTTCTTC.

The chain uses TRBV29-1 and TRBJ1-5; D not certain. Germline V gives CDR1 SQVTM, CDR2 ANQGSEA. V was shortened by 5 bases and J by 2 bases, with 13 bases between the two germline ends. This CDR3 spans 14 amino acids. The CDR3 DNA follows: TGCAGCGTTCTCAGGAGGCTGTGCAATCAGCCCCAGCATTTT. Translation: CSVLRRLCNQPQHF.

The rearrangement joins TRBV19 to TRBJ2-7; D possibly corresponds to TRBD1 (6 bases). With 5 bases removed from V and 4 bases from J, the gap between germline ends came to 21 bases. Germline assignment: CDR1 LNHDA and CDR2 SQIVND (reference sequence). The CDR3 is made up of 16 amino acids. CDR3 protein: CASSFQTGSGLYEQYF. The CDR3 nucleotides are TGTGCCAGTAGTTTCCAGACAGGCAGCGGCCTTTACGAGCAGTACTTC.

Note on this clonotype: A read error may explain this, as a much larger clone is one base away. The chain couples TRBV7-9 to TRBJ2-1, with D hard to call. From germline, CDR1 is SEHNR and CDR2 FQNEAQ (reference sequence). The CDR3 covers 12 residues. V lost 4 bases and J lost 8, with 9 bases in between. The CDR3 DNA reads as TGTGCCAGCAGCTCAGTTCTCGATGAGCAGTTCTTC. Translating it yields CASSSVLDEQFF.

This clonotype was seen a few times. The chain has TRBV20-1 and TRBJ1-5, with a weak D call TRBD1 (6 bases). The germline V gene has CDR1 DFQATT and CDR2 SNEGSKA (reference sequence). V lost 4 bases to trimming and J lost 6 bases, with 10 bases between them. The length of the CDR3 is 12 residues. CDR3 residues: CSAKGVGQPQHF. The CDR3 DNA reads TGCAGTGCTAAGGGGGTGGGTCAGCCCCAGCATTTT.